The source of this T cell receptor (beta chain) is a study of T cell responses to AZD1222 COVID-19 vaccine. Study information: Second-dose groups at about 4 or about 12 weeks were pooled.

Clones were read by immunoSEQ multiplex PCR, and TCRdb kept only the in-frame ones, dropping some. The sample consists of 100,000 to 140,000 clones, 87% of them appearing once. About this clone: The antigen is unknown.

Points from the study as a whole: Clonal diversity was possibly underestimated, and the donors were mostly white British, with more females.

The sequencing used peripheral blood, collected on day 0 of AZD1222 vaccination. This receptor was identified in an adult in good health.

The CDR3 region is CASSQDWSGGAETQYF. The CDR3 nucleotides are TGTGCCAGCAGCCAAGATTGGAGCGGGGGGGCGGAGACCCAGTACTTC. The chain combines TRBV4-2 with TRBJ2-5; TRBD2 aligns across 10 bases. Germline assignment: CDR1 LGHNA and CDR2 YNFKEQ. The junction had 6 bases not matched to a gene; V was cut back by 0 bases and J by 5 bases. The CDR3 is made up of 16 amino acids.